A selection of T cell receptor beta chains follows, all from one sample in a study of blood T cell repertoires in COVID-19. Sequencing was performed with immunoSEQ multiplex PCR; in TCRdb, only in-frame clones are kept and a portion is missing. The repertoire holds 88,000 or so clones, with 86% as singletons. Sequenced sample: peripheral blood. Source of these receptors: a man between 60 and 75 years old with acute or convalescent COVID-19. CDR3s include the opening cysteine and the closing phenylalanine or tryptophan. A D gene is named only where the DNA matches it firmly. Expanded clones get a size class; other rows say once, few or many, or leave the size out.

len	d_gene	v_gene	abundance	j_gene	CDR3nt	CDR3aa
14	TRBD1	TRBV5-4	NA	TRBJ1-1	TGTGCCAGCAGCCGGACAGGCGGGAACACTGAAGCTTTCTTT	CASSRTGGNTEAFF
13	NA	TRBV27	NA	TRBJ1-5	TGTGCCAGCAGTCTCTTTAGCAATCAGCCCCAGCATTTT	CASSLFSNQPQHF
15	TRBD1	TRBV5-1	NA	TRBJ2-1	TGCGCCAGCAGCTCGGTTGGACAGGGACAGAATGAGCAGTTCTTC	CASSSVGQGQNEQFF
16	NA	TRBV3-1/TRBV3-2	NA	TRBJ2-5	TGTGCCAGCAGCCAAGATGTCTCCGGGACTGGAGAGACCCAGTACTTC	CASSQDVSGTGETQYF
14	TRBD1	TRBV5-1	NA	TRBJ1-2	TGCGCCAGCAGCTCAACAGGGGAGAGTTATGGCTACACCTTC	CASSSTGESYGYTF
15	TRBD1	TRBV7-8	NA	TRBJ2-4	TGTGCCAGCAGCCCAGGGACAGGGAGCAAAAACATTCAGTACTTC	CASSPGTGSKNIQYF
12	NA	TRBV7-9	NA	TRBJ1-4	TGTGCCAGCAGCATTAACAGGGAAAAACTGTTTTTT	CASSINREKLFF
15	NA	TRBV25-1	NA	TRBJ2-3	TGTGCCAGCAGTGAATTTACAGGTAGCACAGATACGCAGTATTTT	CASSEFTGSTDTQYF
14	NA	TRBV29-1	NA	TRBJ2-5	TGCAGCGCAAGCTGGTCTAGTCTGGGTGAGACCCAGTACTTC	CSASWSSLGETQYF
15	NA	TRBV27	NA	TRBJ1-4	TGTGCCAGCAGAAATCATGACAGGCTCTGTGAAAAACTGTTTTTT	CASRNHDRLCEKLFF
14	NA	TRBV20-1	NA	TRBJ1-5	TGCAGTGCTAGTACGGGTAATAGCAATCAGCCCCAGCATTTT	CSASTGNSNQPQHF
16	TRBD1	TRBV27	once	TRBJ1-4	TGTGCCAGCAGTGGAACACTCCGGGACAGGAATGAAAAACTGTTTTTT	CASSGTLRDRNEKLFF
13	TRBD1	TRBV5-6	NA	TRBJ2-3	TGTGCCAGCAGCGTGACAGGGACAGATACGCAGTATTTT	CASSVTGTDTQYF
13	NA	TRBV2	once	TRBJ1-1	TGTGCCAGCAGTGTACAGGGGAACACTGAAGCTTTCTTT	CASSVQGNTEAFF
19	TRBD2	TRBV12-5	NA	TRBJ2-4	TGTGCTAGTGGTTTGGATCCGGGACTAGCGGCCATAAAAAAAAACATTCAGTACTTC	CASGLDPGLAAIKKNIQYF
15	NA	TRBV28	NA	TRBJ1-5	TGTGCCAGCAGCCTCGGGAGGTTCCGGGGTCAGCCCCAGCATTTT	CASSLGRFRGQPQHF
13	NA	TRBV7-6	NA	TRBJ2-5	TGTGCCAGCAGCTTACAGGGGCAAGAGACCCAGTACTTC	CASSLQGQETQYF
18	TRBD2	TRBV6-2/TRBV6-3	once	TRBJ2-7	TGTGCCAGCAGTTACCGCCGCGGACTAGCGGGTAAAAGAGGAGAGCAGTACTTC	CASSYRRGLAGKRGEQYF
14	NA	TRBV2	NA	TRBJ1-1	TGTGCCAGCCTAGGTGGACTCGACGACACTGAAGCTTTCTTT	CASLGGLDDTEAFF
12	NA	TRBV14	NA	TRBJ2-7	TGTGCCAGCAGCCAAGTTTTGGGCCAGCAGTACTTC	CASSQVLGQQYF
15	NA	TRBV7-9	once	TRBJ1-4	TGTGCCAGCAGCTTAGGGGGCAGTGATATTGGAAAACTGTTTTTT	CASSLGGSDIGKLFF
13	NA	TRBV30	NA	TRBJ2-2	TGTGCCTGGAGTACAGCGAACACCGGGGAGCTGTTTTTT	CAWSTANTGELFF
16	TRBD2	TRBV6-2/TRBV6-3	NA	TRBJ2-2	TGTGCCAGCAGTGCCTCAGCGGGGTGGAACACCGGGGAGCTGTTTTTT	CASSASAGWNTGELFF
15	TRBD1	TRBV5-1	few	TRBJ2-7	TGCGCCAGCAGCCCTCGGGACAGGGAGTCCTACGAGCAGTACTTC	CASSPRDRESYEQYF
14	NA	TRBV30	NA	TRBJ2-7	TGTGCCTGGAGACACACGACAGGTGTCTACGAGCAGTACTTC	CAWRHTTGVYEQYF
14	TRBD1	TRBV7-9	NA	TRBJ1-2	TGTGCCAGCAGCTCGGGACAGCCTAACTATGGCTACACCTTC	CASSSGQPNYGYTF
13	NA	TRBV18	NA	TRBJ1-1	TGTGCCAGCTCACCAGGCGGGAACACTGAAGCTTTCTTT	CASSPGGNTEAFF
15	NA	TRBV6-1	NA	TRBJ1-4	TGTGCCAGCAGTGACCGGACGGCCCGTCAGGGAAAACTGTTTTTT	CASSDRTARQGKLFF
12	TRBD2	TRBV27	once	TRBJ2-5	TGTGCCAGCAGTTTTACTAGCGGGGCCCAGTACTTC	CASSFTSGAQYF
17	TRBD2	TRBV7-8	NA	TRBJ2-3	TGTGCCAGCAGCATCTCCTGGGGAGCGGGGAGCACAGATACGCAGTATTTT	CASSISWGAGSTDTQYF
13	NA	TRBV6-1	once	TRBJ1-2	TGTGCCAGCAGTGAACAGTCCAACTATGGCTACACCTTC	CASSEQSNYGYTF
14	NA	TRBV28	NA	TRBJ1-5	TGTGCCAGCAGTTTAACAGGCTCGAATCAGCCCCAGCATTTT	CASSLTGSNQPQHF
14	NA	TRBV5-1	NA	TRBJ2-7	TGCGCCAGCAGCTTCGCGGTGACTAGCTACGAGCAGTACTTC	CASSFAVTSYEQYF
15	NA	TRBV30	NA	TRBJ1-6	TGTGCCTGGAAGCTCGGGAGCTCCTATAATTCACCCCTCCACTTT	CAWKLGSSYNSPLHF
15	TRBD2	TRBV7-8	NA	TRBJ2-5	TGTGCCAGCAGCCTGCGGACTAGCGGCCAAGAGACCCAGTACTTC	CASSLRTSGQETQYF
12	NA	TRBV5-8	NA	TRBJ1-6	TGTGCCAGCTCTCTTCGGAATTCACCCCTCCACTTT	CASSLRNSPLHF
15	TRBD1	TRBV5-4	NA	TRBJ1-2	TGTGCCAGCAGCTTGTTTGAGGGGGCCGACTATGGCTACACCTTC	CASSLFEGADYGYTF
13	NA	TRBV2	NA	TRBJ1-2	TGTGCCAGCAGTCCCGACAGAAACTATGGCTACACCTTC	CASSPDRNYGYTF
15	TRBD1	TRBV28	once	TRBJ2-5	TGTGCCAGCGGGGCTAGGGGGGACAGGCAAGAGACCCAGTACTTC	CASGARGDRQETQYF
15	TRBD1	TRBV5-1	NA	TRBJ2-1	TGCGCCAGCAGACCTACGGGACAGGGGATCGATGAGCAGTTCTTC	CASRPTGQGIDEQFF